Shown below are 24 T cell receptor beta chains from a single sample sequenced in a study of blood T cell repertoires in COVID-19. Clones were read by immunoSEQ multiplex PCR, and TCRdb kept only the in-frame ones, dropping some. The data contain some 290,000 clones, approximately 80% of them singletons. Specimen: peripheral blood. Receptors were obtained from an older woman with active or convalescent COVID-19.

The chain's CDR3 is CASSLDRNNSPLHF. Here the CDR3 DNA reads TGCGCCAGCAGCTTGGACAGGAATAATTCACCCCTCCACTTT. The chain uses TRBV5-1 and TRBJ1-6; weak D call: TRBD1 (5 bases). The germline V gene encodes CDR1 SGHRS and CDR2 YFSETQ. This CDR3 is built from 14 residues. Trimming cost V 0 bases and J 5 bases, with 6 bases left between them.

This clone was seen a single time. The rearrangement joins TRBV7-8 to TRBJ2-3, with TRBD1 as a possible D gene (6 bases). Between the trimmed V and J ends, which lost 1 base and 6 bases, there was a span of 11 bases. Germline V gene data show CDR1 as SGHVS and CDR2 as FQNEAQ. The CDR3 has 14 residues. Written as DNA, the CDR3 is TGTGCCAGCAGCTTAGGGACAGTGGGGGATACGCAGTATTTT. Translating it yields CASSLGTVGDTQYF.

The chain employs TRBV28 and TRBJ1-5; possible D gene TRBD1, 5 bases. Germline V gene data show CDR1 as MDHEN and CDR2 as SYDVKM. CDR3 length equals 14 residues. V shed 10 bases and J shed 3 bases, with 16 bases lying between them. As DNA, the CDR3 is TGTGCCACCAGCGCAGGGATGACCAATCAGCCCCAGCATTTT. As protein: CATSAGMTNQPQHF.

This clone was found once. The V call is TRBV19, the J call TRBJ1-2, with D unclear. The V gene lost 4 bases and the J gene lost 8 bases, with 14 bases spanning the gap. CDR1 and CDR2 (germline): LNHDA, SQIVND (reference sequence). The CDR3 is 13 residues long. The CDR3 region is CASSNREVWGYTF. CDR3 nucleotides: TGTGCCAGTAGTAACCGGGAAGTATGGGGCTACACCTTC.

The CDR3 DNA sequence: TGTGCCAGCTCACCACCGGCAGGGTTGGACACTGAAGCTTTCTTT. Amino acid sequence: CASSPPAGLDTEAFF. This chain links TRBV18 with TRBJ1-1; tentative D call: TRBD1 (5 bases). V lost 0 bases and J lost 3, with 11 bases in between. From germline, CDR1 is KGHSH and CDR2 LQKENI. The CDR3 totals 15 residues. The variable domain in full, completed from reference TRBV18 and TRBJ1-1, reads NAGVMQNPRHLVRRRGQEARLRCSPMKGHSHVYWYRQLPEEGLKFMVYLQKENIIDESGMPKERFSAEFPKEGPSILRIQQVVRGDSAAYFCASSPPAGLDTEAFFGQGTRLTVV.

CDR3 nucleotide sequence: TGTGCCAGCAGTGCGGGACTAGCGGGGCGGTACCAAGAGACCCAGTACTTC. Encoded protein: CASSAGLAGRYQETQYF. This rearrangement joins TRBV6-2 or TRBV6-3 to TRBJ2-5; 13 bases match TRBD2. Germline assignment: CDR1 MNHEY and CDR2 SVGEGT. After removal of 5 bases from V and 0 bases from J, the junction contained 6 bases not matched to a gene. This CDR3 comprises 17 residues.

Here the CDR3 reads CASSLGGFGGYTF. Here the CDR3 DNA reads TGCGCCAGCAGCTTGGGAGGTTTTGGTGGCTACACCTTC. The rearrangement joins TRBV5-1 to TRBJ1-2, with D hard to call. This CDR3 has 13 amino acids. Germline CDR1 is SGHRS and CDR2 is YFSETQ. Trimming took 0 bases from V and 7 from J, leaving 10 bases between them.

V is TRBV10-3 and J is TRBJ1-2; D may be TRBD1 (6 bases). CDR3 length: 13 amino acids. The V gene's germline CDR1 is ENHRY and CDR2 SYGVKD. Between the trimmed V and J ends, which lost 2 bases and 6 bases, there was a span of 10 bases. Here the CDR3 DNA reads TGTGCCATCAGTGAGAGCGAGGGGGATGGCTACACCTTC. The encoded protein is CAISESEGDGYTF.

The gene calls are TRBV18 and TRBJ2-1, with D possibly TRBD1 on 5 matching bases. Germline CDR1 reads KGHSH; CDR2 reads LQKENI. The CDR3 totals 13 residues. Trimming took 5 bases from V and 4 from J, leaving 9 bases between them. This CDR3 is CASSRGEYNEQFF. Written as DNA, the CDR3 is TGTGCCAGCTCAAGGGGCGAGTACAATGAGCAGTTCTTC.

The rearrangement uses TRBV4-2 and TRBJ1-1; TRBD1 is a possible D gene (5 bases). Germline V lookup: CDR1 LGHNA, CDR2 YNFKEQ. CDR3 length: 14 amino acids. V lost 4 bases, J lost 8 bases, and 17 bases lay in between. In DNA, the CDR3 is TGTGCCAGCAGCCGAATAGGGGTGGGTTCCGAAGCTTTCTTT. This codes for CASSRIGVGSEAFF.

Only a few counts were recorded for this clone. The rearrangement links TRBV27 to TRBJ2-1; a weak D match, TRBD1 (5 bases). Trimming removed 6 bases from V and 1 base from J, with 13 bases in between. CDR3 size: 15 residues. The germline CDR1 and CDR2 sequences are MNHEY and SMNVEV (reference sequence). CDR3 sequence (DNA): TGTGCCAGCAGCCCGACAGATCCTTCCTACAATGAGCAGTTCTTC. It yields the protein CASSPTDPSYNEQFF.

The chain has TRBV5-4 and TRBJ2-5, with D perhaps matching TRBD2 (6 bases). V lost 4 bases to trimming and J lost 0 bases, with 13 bases between them. The CDR3 has 15 residues. Germline V lookup: CDR1 SGHNT, CDR2 YYREEE (reference sequence). In DNA form, the CDR3 reads TGTGCCAGCAGCGGCGGTTGGGGGGACCAAGAGACCCAGTACTTC. Translating it yields CASSGGWGDQETQYF. The full variable domain, its missing parts supplied by reference TRBV5-4 and TRBJ2-5, is ETGVTQSPTHLIKTRGQQVTLRCSSQSGHNTVSWYQQALGQGPQFIFQYYREEENGRGNFPPRFSGLQFPNYSSELNVNALELDDSALYLCASSGGWGDQETQYFGPGTRLLVL.

The CDR3 is CASSQRTPSRGRGETQYF. CDR3 sequence (DNA): TGCGCCAGCAGCCAAAGGACCCCGTCCCGGGGGAGGGGAGAGACCCAGTACTTC. The J gene is TRBJ2-5, the V gene TRBV4-1; 7 positions match TRBD2. The CDR3 is made up of 18 amino acids. The germline V gene encodes CDR1 MGHRA and CDR2 YSYEKL. Unmatched junction bases numbered 16, after V lost 2 bases and J lost 4 bases.

The chain links TRBV5-4 to TRBJ2-1; a weak D match, TRBD2 (7 bases). Trimming removed 4 bases at V and 1 base at J, with 21 bases between. The CDR3 length is 18 residues. Germline values: CDR1 SGHNT, CDR2 YYREEE (reference sequence). As DNA, the CDR3 is TGTGCCAGCAGCCCTGGAGGAGGCGGGGGCCTGTCCTACAATGAGCAGTTCTTC. Its translation: CASSPGGGGGLSYNEQFF.

This clone turned up a few times. V is TRBV19 and J is TRBJ2-1, with 14 bases fitting TRBD2. This CDR3 is built from 19 residues. The junction had 12 bases not matched to a gene; V was cut back by 6 bases and J by 2 bases. Germline values: CDR1 LNHDA, CDR2 SQIVND (reference sequence). CDR3 protein: CASRPPGLAGAPPYNEQFF. CDR3 DNA: TGTGCCAGTAGACCTCCGGGACTAGCGGGGGCCCCCCCCTACAATGAGCAGTTCTTC.

The V and J genes are TRBV7-8 and TRBJ1-1; D call uncertain. The germline CDR1 and CDR2 sequences are SGHVS and FQNEAQ. V was shortened by 0 bases and J by 7 bases, with 18 bases between the two germline ends. This CDR3 region has 16 residues. The CDR3 sequence is CASSLASSAVLSEAFF. The CDR3, as DNA: TGTGCCAGCAGCTTAGCTTCGTCGGCGGTTTTGAGTGAAGCTTTCTTT. The full variable domain, its missing parts supplied by reference TRBV7-8 and TRBJ1-1, is GAGVSQSPRYKVAKRGQDVALRCDPISGHVSLFWYQQALGQGPEFLTYFQNEAQLDKSGLPSDRFFAERPEGSVSTLKIQRTQQEDSAVYLCASSLASSAVLSEAFFGQGTRLTVV.

The rearrangement uses TRBV4-3 and TRBJ1-4; TRBD1 might be the D (5 bases). The CDR3 consists of 15 residues. Germline CDR1 reads LGHNA; CDR2 reads YSLEER. V dropped 0 bases and J dropped 4 bases, with 9 bases sitting between them. CDR3 coding DNA: TGCGCCAGCAGCCAAGAAAGGGGCATTAATGAAAAACTGTTTTTT. Its protein product is CASSQERGINEKLFF.

The V and J genes are TRBV2 and TRBJ2-7, with D possibly matching TRBD1 (5 bases). V lost 4 bases, J lost 1 base, and 8 bases lay in between. The CDR3 totals 13 residues. CDR1 SNHLY and CDR2 FYNNEI come from the germline V gene. The CDR3 sequence is CASSGGTSYEQYF. CDR3 DNA sequence: TGTGCCAGCAGTGGGGGCACGTCCTACGAGCAGTACTTC.

This rearrangement joins TRBV19 to TRBJ1-2, with D perhaps matching TRBD1 (5 bases). With 6 bases removed from V and 4 bases from J, the gap between germline ends came to 12 bases. Germline lookup yields CDR1 LNHDA and CDR2 SQIVND (reference sequence). The CDR3 spans 13 residues. The CDR3 nucleotides are TGTGCCAGTAGCCCCGGGGGAAGCTATGGCTACACCTTC. Translating gives CASSPGGSYGYTF.

This clone was picked up one time. For the CDR3, the DNA is TGCGCCAGCAGCTTGGCGGAGTCTGAAGCTTTCTTT. Translated: CASSLAESEAFF. The rearrangement joins TRBV5-1 to TRBJ1-1; D not certain. Trimming removed 0 bases from V and 6 bases from J, with 6 bases in between. Germline V gene sequence: CDR1 SGHRS, CDR2 YFSETQ. There are 12 residues in the CDR3.

DNA of the CDR3: TGTGCCACCAGCAGAGATCGGGTGGCGGCCACAGATACGCAGTATTTT. It encodes CATSRDRVAATDTQYF. This chain joins TRBV15 and TRBJ2-3; no definite D call. This CDR3 has 16 residues. Trimming removed 0 bases at V and 2 bases at J, with 12 bases between. Per the germline V gene, CDR1 is LNHNV and CDR2 is YYDKDF (reference sequence). Complete variable domain (other parts from reference TRBV15 and TRBJ2-3): DAMVIQNPRYQVTQFGKPVTLSCSQTLNHNVMYWYQQKSSQAPKLLFHYYDKDFNNEADTPDNFQSRRPNTSFCFLDIRSPGLGDTAMYLCATSRDRVAATDTQYFGPGTRLTVL.

V and J are TRBV14 and TRBJ1-1, with D possibly being TRBD1 (5 bases). Germline assignment: CDR1 SGHDN and CDR2 FVKESK. The CDR3 extends over 13 amino acids. V was shortened by 4 bases and J by 5 bases, with 11 bases between the two germline ends. The CDR3 bases are TGTGCCAGCAGCCGATGGGGCAGTACTGAAGCTTTCTTT. Its translation: CASSRWGSTEAFF.

The genes are TRBV7-8 and TRBJ2-7; D perhaps matches TRBD2 (5 bases). The CDR3 spans 15 residues. Trimming removed 1 base at V and 12 bases at J, with 22 bases between. Germline-derived CDR1 and CDR2 are SGHVS and FQNEAQ. The CDR3 nucleotides are TGTGCCAGCAGCTTAGTGAGTGGGCAGACTACCTCCGGGTACTTC. It translates to CASSLVSGQTTSGYF.

As regards this clone: Other DNA sequences in the sample encode the same CDR3. The chain carries TRBV6-2 or TRBV6-3 and TRBJ1-5; tentative D call: TRBD1 (5 bases). This CDR3 is built from 15 residues. V was clipped by 2 bases and J by 2 bases, with 10 bases between them. The germline V gene encodes CDR1 MNHEY and CDR2 SVGEGT. CDR3 nucleotides: TGTGCCAGCAGTTACGGCAGGGTCGGCAATCAGCCCCAGCATTTT. Amino acids: CASSYGRVGNQPQHF.